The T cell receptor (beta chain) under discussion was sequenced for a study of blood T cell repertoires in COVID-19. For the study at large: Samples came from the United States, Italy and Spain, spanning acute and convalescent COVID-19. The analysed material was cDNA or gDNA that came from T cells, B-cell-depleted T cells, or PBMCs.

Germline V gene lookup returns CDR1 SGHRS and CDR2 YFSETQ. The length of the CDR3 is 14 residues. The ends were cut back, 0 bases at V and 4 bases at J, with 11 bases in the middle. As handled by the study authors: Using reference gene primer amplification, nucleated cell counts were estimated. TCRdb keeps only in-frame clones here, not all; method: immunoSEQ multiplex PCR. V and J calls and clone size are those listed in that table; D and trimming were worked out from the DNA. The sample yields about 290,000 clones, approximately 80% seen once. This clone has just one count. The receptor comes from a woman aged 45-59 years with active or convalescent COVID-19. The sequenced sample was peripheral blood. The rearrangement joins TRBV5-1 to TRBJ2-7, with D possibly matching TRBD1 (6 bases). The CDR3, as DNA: TGCGCCAGCAGCTTGGGGTGGACAGCGTACGAGCAGTACTTC. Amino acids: CASSLGWTAYEQYF.